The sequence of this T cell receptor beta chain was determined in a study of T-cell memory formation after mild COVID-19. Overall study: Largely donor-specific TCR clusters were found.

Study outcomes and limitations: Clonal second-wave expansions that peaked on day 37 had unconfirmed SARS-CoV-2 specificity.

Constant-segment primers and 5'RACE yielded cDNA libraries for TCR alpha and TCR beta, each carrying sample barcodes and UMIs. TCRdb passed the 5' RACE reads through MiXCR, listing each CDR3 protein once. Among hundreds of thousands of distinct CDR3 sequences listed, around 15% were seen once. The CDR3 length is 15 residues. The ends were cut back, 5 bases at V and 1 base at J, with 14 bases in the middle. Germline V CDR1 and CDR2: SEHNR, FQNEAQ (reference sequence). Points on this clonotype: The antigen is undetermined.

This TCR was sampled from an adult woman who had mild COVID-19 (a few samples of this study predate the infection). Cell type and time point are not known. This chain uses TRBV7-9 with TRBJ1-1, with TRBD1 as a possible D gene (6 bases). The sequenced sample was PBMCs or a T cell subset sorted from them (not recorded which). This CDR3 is CASSPPGVGNTEAFF. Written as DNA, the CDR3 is TGTGCCAGCAGCCCCCCAGGGGTAGGGAACACTGAAGCTTTCTTT. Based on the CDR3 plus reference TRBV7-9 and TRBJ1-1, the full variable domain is DTGVSQNPRHKITKRGQNVTFRCDPISEHNRLYWYRQTLGQGPEFLTYFQNEAQLEKSRLLSDRFSAERPKGSFSTLEIQRTEQGDSAMYLCASSPPGVGNTEAFFGQGTRLTVV.